This T cell receptor beta chain was recorded in a study of Ad26.COV2.S vaccination and SARS-CoV-2 variants. Study conclusions and caveats: TCR breadth and depth estimates may have understated total T cell responses. Whether participants received vaccine or placebo, their non-spike TCR breadth was similar. It was vaccine recipients, not placebo recipients, who had the higher spike-specific TCR breadth.

As to this clone: Antigen specificity is unknown.

CDR1 and CDR2 from the germline V gene are MDHEN and SYDVKM. Between the trimmed V and J ends, which lost 2 bases and 5 bases, there was a span of 18 bases. This CDR3 contains 17 residues. Sequencing used immunoSEQ multiplex PCR; TCRdb keeps in-frame clones, though not all of them. The sample has 200,000 to 250,000 clones; roughly 90% are singletons. Indicated treatment: roughly 20 received Ad26.COV2.S at low or high dose, single or two shots; about 5 received placebo; per-sample allocation not given. Vaccine and placebo recipients were sampled on day 63 after the first injection. The chain joins TRBV28 to TRBJ1-4; D gene unclear. The sequence was collected from a person aged 18-65 years who received the Ad26.COV2.S COVID-19 vaccine or a placebo. Sequencing used peripheral blood, obtained in a trial of Ad26.COV2.S vaccine versus placebo. CDR3 in DNA: TGTGCCAGCAGTTTAGTGGAAATAGGGTTAATGAATGAAAAACTGTTTTTT. Its translation: CASSLVEIGLMNEKLFF.